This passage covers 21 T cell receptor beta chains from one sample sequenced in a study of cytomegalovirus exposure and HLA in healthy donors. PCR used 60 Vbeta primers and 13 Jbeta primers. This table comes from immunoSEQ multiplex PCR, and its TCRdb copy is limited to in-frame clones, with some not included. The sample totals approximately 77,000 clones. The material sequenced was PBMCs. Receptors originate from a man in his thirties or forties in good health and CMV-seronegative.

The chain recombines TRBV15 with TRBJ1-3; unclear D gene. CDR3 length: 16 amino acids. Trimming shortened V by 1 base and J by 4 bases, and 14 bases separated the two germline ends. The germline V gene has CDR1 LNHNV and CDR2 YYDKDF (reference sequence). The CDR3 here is CATSRGFAPGGNTIYF. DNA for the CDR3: TGTGCCACCAGCAGAGGATTTGCCCCAGGAGGAAACACCATATATTTT.

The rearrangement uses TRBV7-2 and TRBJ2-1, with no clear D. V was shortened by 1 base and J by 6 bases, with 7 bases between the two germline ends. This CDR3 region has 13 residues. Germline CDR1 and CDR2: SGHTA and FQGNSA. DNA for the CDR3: TGTGCCAGCAGCTTAGGTGGCCTCAATGAGCAGTTCTTC. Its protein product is CASSLGGLNEQFF.

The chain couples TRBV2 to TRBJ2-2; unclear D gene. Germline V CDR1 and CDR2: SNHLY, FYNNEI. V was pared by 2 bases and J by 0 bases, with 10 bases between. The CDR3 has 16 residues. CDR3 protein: CASSENSLANTGELFF. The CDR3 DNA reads TGTGCCAGCAGTGAAAACAGCCTCGCGAACACCGGGGAGCTGTTTTTT.

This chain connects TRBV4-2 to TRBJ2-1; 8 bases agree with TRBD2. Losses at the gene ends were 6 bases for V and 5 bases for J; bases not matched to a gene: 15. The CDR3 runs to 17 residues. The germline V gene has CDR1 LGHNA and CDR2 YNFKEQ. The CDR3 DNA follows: TGTGCCAGCAGAGCAGTGCTACGCGGGAGGAGAAACAATGAGCAGTTCTTC. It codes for CASRAVLRGRRNNEQFF.

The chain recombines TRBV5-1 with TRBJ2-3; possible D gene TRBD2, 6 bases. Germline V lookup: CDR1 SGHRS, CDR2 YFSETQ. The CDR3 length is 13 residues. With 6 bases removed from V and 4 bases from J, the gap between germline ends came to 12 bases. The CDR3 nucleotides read TGCGCCAGCACGGGCGGGGTGTCAGATACGCAGTATTTT. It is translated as CASTGGVSDTQYF.

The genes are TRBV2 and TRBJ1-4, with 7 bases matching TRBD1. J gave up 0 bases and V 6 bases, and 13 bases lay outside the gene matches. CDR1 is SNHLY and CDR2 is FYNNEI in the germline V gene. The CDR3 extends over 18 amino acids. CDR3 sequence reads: CASSYRGQTSATNEKLFF. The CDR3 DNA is TGTGCCAGCAGCTACAGGGGCCAAACCTCTGCAACTAATGAAAAACTGTTTTTT.

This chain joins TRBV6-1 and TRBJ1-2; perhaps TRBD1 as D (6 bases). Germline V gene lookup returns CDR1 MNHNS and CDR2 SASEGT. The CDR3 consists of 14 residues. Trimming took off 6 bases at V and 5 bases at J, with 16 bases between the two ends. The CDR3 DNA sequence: TGTGCCAGCAGGCCACCTCACAGGGTTTATGGCTACACCTTC. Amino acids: CASRPPHRVYGYTF.

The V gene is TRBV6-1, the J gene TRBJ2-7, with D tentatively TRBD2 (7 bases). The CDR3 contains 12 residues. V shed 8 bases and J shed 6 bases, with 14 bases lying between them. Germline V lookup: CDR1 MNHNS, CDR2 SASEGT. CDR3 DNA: TGTGCCAGCGGGAGGGGGGCGGGCGAGCAGTACTTC. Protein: CASGRGAGEQYF.

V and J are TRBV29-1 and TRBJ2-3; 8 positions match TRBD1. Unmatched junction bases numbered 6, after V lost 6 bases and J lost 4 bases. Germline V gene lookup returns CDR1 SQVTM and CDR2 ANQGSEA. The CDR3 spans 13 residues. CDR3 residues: CSVRLQGADTQYF. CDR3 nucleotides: TGCAGCGTAAGGTTACAGGGGGCAGATACGCAGTATTTT.

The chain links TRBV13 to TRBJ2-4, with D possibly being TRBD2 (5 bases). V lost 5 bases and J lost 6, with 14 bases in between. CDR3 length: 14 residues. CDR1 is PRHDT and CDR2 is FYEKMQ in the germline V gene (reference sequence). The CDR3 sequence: CASSPPGGPNIQYF. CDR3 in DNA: TGTGCCAGCAGCCCACCGGGCGGGCCAAACATTCAGTACTTC.

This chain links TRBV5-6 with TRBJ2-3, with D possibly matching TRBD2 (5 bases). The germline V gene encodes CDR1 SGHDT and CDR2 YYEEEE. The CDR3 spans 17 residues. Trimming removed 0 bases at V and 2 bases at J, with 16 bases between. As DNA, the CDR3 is TGTGCCAGCAGCTTGGGGCCGGGGTCGGTAATCACAGATACGCAGTATTTT. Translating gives CASSLGPGSVITDTQYF. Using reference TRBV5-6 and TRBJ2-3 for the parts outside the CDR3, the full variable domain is DAGVTQSPTHLIKTRGQQVTLRCSPKSGHDTVSWYQQALGQGPQFIFQYYEEEERQRGNFPDRFSGHQFPNYSSELNVNALLLGDSALYLCASSLGPGSVITDTQYFGPGTRLTVL.

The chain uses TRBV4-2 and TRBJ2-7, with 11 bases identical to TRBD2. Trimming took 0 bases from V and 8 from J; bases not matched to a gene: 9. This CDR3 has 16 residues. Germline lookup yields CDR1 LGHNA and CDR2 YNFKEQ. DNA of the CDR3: TGTGCCAGCAGCCAAGATAGGGGACTAGCGGAGGGAAAGCAGTACTTC. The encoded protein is CASSQDRGLAEGKQYF.

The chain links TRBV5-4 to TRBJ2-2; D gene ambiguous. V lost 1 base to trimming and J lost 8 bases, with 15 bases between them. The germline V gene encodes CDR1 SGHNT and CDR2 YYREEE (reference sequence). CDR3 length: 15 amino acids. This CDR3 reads CASSLYQGGVGELFF. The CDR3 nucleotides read TGTGCCAGCAGCTTGTATCAAGGTGGAGTAGGGGAGCTGTTTTTT.

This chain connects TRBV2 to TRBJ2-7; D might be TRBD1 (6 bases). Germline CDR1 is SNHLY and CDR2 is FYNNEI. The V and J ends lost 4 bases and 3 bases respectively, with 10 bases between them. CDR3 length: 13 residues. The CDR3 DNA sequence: TGTGCCAGCAGTGGTACGGACAGCTACGAGCAGTACTTC. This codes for CASSGTDSYEQYF.

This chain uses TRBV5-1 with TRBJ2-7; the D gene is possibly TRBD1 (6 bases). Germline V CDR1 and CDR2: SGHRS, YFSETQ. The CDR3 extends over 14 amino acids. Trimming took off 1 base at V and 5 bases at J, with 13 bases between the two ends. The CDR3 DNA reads TGCGCCAGCAGCTTGACGGCAGGGGCCCACGAGCAGTACTTC. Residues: CASSLTAGAHEQYF.

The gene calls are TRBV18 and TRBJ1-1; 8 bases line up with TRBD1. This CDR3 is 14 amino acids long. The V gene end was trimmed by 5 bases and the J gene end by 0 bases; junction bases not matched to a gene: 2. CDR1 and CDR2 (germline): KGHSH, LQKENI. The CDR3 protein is CASSADRVNTEAFF. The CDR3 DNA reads TGTGCCAGCTCAGCGGACAGGGTGAACACTGAAGCTTTCTTT.

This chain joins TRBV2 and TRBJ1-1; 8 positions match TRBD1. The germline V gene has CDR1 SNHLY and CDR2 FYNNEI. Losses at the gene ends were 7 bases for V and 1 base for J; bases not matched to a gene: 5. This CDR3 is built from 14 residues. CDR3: CASIKDRENTEAFF. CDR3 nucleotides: TGTGCCAGCATCAAGGACAGGGAGAACACTGAAGCTTTCTTT.

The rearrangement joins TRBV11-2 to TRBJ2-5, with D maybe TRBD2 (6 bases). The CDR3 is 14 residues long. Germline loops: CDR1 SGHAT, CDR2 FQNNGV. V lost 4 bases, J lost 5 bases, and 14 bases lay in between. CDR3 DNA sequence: TGTGCCAGCAGCTGGGGACTGCCTCCGGAGACCCAGTACTTC. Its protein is CASSWGLPPETQYF.

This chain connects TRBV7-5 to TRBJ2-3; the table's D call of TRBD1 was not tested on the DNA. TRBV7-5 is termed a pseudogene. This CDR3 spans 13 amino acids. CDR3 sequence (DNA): TGTGCCAGAAGCGCGGGACAGTCAGATACGCAGTATTTT. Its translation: CARSAGQSDTQYF.

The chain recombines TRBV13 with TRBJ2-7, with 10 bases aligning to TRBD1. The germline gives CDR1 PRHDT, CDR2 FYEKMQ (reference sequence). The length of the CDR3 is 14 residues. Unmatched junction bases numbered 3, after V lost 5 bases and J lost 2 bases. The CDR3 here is CASSEGQGTYEQYF. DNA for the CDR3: TGTGCCAGCAGCGAGGGACAGGGGACCTACGAGCAGTACTTC.

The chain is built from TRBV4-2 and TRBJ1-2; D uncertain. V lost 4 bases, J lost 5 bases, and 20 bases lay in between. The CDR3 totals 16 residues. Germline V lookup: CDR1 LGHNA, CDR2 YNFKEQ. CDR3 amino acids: CASSLEGVGERYGYTF. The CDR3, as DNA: TGTGCCAGCAGCCTCGAAGGCGTCGGGGAAAGGTATGGCTACACCTTC.